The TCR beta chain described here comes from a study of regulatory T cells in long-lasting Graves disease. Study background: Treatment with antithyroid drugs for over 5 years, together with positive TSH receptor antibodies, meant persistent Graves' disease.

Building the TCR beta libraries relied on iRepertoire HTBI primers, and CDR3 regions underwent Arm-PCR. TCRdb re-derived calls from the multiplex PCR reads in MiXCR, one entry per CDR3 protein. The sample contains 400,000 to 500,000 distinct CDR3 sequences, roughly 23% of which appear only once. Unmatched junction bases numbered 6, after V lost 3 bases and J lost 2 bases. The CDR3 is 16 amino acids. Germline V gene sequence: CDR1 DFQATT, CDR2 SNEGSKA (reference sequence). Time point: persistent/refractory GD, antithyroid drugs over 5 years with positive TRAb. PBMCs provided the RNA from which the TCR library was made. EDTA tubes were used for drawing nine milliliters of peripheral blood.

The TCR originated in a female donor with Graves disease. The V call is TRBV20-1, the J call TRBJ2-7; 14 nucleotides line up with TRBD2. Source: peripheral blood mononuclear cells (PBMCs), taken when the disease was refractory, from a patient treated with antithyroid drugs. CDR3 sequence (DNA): TGCAGTGCTAGGTTGGTGACTAGCGGGGGGGCCTACGAGCAGTACTTC. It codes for CSARLVTSGGAYEQYF.